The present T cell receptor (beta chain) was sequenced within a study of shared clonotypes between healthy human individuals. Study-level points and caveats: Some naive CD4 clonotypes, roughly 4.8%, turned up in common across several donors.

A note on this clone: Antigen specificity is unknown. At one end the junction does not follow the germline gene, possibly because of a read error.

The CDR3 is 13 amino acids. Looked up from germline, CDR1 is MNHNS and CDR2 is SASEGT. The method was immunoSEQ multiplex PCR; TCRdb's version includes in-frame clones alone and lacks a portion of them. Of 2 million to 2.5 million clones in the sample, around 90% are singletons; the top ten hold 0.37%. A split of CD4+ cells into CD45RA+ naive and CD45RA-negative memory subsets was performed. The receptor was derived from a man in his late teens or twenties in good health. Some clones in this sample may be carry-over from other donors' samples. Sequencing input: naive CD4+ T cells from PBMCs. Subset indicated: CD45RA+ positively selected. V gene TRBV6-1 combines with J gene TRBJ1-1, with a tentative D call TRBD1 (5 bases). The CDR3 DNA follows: TGTGCCAGCAGTCAAGCCGGGACGAGCCAGGCTTTCTTT. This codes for CASSQAGTSQAFF.